The rows below give T cell receptor beta chains drawn from one sample of a study of cytomegalovirus exposure and HLA in healthy donors. Using immunoSEQ multiplex PCR, the repertoire was profiled, and TCRdb retains in-frame clones only, with some absent. The table has 120,000 or so clones, around 69% seen once; the top ten hold about 8%. Sequencing was done on a sample of PBMCs. The receptors derive from a woman between 35 and 50 years old in good health and CMV-seropositive. CDR3s include the opening cysteine and the closing phenylalanine or tryptophan. The order of the fields is V gene, clone size, J gene, D gene, CDR3 protein, CDR3 DNA. The D gene is left open where the match is weak. The size of a clone is reported for some rows only, either as once, few or many, or as a class for expanded clones.

>TRBV29-1|few|TRBJ2-5|TRBD1
CSGDREGETQYF
TGCAGCGGGGACAGGGAAGGAGAGACCCAGTACTTC
>TRBV2|.|TRBJ2-3|.
CASIVADTQYF
TGTGCCAGCATAGTAGCAGATACGCAGTATTTT
>TRBV7-8|.|TRBJ2-2|.
CASSSQVAGELFF
TGTGCCAGCAGTTCCCAGGTGGCCGGGGAGCTGTTTTTT
>TRBV11-2|.|TRBJ2-7|TRBD1
CASSLGSGTGATTYEQYF
TGTGCCAGCAGCTTAGGGTCGGGAACAGGGGCCACAACCTACGAGCAGTACTTC
>TRBV19|few|TRBJ2-7|TRBD2
CASSLTSGVFEQYF
TGTGCCAGTAGTTTGACTAGCGGGGTATTCGAGCAGTACTTC
>TRBV19|.|TRBJ1-1|.
CASSIGENTEAFF
TGTGCCAGTAGTATTGGAGAGAACACTGAAGCTTTCTTT
>TRBV27|few|TRBJ1-1|TRBD1
CASSFSTDRGLDTEAFF
TGTGCCAGCAGTTTTTCCACTGACAGGGGGTTGGACACTGAAGCTTTCTTT
>TRBV5-1|.|TRBJ2-3|TRBD2
CASSLGTNTDTQYF
TGCGCCAGCAGCCTCGGGACTAACACAGATACGCAGTATTTT
>TRBV6-5|once|TRBJ2-5|TRBD1
CASSLTGETKTQYF
TGTGCCAGCAGCCTAACAGGGGAGACAAAGACCCAGTACTTC
>TRBV18|.|TRBJ1-1|TRBD1
CASAYRGGTRSTEAFF
TGTGCCAGCGCATACAGGGGGGGGACCCGGTCTACTGAAGCTTTCTTT
>TRBV29-1|.|TRBJ1-1|.
CSVESGERGNWVGGEAFF
TGCAGCGTTGAATCCGGGGAGAGAGGCAATTGGGTTGGTGGTGAAGCTTTCTTT
>TRBV29-1|.|TRBJ2-5|TRBD1
CSVEQHRGGETQYF
TGCAGCGTCGAGCAACACAGGGGTGGCGAGACCCAGTACTTC
>TRBV19|.|TRBJ2-1|.
CASSIAPPGTYNEQFF
TGTGCCAGTAGTATAGCCCCGCCGGGGACCTACAATGAGCAGTTCTTC
>TRBV13|.|TRBJ1-1|TRBD1
CASSLRYRGTGGLENTEAFF
TGTGCCAGCAGCTTACGCTACCGGGGTACAGGGGGCCTGGAGAACACTGAAGCTTTCTTT
>TRBV5-1|.|TRBJ1-1|.
CASSLRQTNTEAFF
TGCGCCAGCAGCTTGCGGCAGACAAACACTGAAGCTTTCTTT
>TRBV28|once|TRBJ1-4|.
CASAKPGSGEKLFF
TGTGCCAGCGCCAAACCGGGGAGCGGTGAAAAACTGTTTTTT
>TRBV5-8|.|TRBJ1-5|TRBD1
CASSPGTGGVQPQHF
TGTGCCAGCAGCCCCGGGACAGGGGGCGTCCAGCCCCAGCATTTT